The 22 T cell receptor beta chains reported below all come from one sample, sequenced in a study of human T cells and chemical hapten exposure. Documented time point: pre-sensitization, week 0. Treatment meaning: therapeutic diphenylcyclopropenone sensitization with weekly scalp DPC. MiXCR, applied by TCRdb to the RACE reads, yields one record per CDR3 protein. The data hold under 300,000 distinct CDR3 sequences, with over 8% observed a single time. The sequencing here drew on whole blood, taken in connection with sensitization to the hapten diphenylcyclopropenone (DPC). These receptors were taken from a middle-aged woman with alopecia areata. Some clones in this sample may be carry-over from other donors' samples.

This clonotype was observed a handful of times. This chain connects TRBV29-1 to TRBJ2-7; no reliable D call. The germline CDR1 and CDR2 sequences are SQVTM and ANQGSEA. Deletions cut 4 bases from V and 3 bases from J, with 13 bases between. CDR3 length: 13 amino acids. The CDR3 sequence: CSVGRDLNYEQYF. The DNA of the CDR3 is TGCAGCGTTGGTCGAGACTTAAACTACGAGCAGTACTTC.

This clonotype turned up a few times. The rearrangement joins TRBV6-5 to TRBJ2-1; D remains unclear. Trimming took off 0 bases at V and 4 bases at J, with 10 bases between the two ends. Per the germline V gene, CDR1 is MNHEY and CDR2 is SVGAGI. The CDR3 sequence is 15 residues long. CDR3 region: CASSYSFLPYNEQFF. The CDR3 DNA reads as TGTGCCAGCAGTTACTCTTTCCTCCCTTACAATGAGCAGTTCTTC.

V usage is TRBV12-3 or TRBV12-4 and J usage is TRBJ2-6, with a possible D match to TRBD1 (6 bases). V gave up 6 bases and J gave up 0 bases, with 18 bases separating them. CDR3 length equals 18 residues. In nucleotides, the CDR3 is TGTGCCAGCAGAACCAGGGTAGGGGGTAACTCTGGGGCCAACGTCCTGACTTTC. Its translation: CASRTRVGGNSGANVLTF.

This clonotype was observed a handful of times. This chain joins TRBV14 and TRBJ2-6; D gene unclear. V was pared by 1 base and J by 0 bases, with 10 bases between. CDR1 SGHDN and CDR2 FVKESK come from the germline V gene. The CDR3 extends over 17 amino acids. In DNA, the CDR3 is TGTGCCAGCAGCCAAGGCGCCGGATTCTCTGGGGCCAACGTCCTGACTTTC. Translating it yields CASSQGAGFSGANVLTF.

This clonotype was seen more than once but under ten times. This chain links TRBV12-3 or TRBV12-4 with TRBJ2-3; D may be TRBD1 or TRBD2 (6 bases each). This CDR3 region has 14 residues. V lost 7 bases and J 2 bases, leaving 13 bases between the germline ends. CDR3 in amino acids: CASNGGHITDTQYF. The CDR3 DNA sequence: TGTGCCAGCAACGGGGGACATATCACAGATACGCAGTATTTT.

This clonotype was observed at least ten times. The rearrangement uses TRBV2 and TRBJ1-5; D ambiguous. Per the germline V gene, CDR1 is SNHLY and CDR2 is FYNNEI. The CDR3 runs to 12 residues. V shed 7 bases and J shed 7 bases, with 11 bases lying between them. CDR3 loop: CASTTSGQPQHF. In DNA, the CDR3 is TGTGCCAGCACAACGTCGGGGCAGCCCCAGCATTTT.

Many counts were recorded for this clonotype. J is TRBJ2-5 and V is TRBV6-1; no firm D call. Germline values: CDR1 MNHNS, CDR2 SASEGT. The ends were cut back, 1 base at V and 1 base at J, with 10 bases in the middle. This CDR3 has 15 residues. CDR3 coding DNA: TGTGCCAGCAGTGAAGGTGTTGTGGGCCAAGAGACCCAGTACTTC. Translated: CASSEGVVGQETQYF.

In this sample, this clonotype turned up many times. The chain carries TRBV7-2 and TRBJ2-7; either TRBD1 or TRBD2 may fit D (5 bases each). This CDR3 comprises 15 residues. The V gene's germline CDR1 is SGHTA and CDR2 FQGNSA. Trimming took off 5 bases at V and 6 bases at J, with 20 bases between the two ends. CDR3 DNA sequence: TGTGCCAGCAGCGTAACCGGGGCCCGGGCATCCGAGCAGTACTTC. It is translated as CASSVTGARASEQYF. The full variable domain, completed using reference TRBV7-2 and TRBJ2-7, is GAGVSQSPSNKVTEKGKDVELRCDPISGHTALYWYRQSLGQGLEFLIYFQGNSAPDKSGLPSDRFSAERTGGSVSTLTIQRTQQEDSAVYLCASSVTGARASEQYFGPGTRLTVT.

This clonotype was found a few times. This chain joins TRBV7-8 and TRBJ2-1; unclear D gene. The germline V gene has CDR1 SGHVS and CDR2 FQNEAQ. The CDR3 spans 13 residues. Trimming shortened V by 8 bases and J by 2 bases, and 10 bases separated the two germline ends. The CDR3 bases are TGTGCCAGCTCGGTGGCAGCCTACAATGAGCAGTTCTTC. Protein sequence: CASSVAAYNEQFF. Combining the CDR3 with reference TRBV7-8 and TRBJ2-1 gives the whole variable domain GAGVSQSPRYKVAKRGQDVALRCDPISGHVSLFWYQQALGQGPEFLTYFQNEAQLDKSGLPSDRFFAERPEGSVSTLKIQRTQQEDSAVYLCASSVAAYNEQFFGPGTRLTVL.

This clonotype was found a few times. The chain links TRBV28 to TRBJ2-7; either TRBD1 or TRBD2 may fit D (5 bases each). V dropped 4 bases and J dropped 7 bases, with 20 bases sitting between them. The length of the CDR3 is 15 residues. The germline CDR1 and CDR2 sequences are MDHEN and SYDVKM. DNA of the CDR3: TGTGCCAGCAGTTCCCCCGGGACCGCCACACGGGAGCAGTACTTC. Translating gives CASSSPGTATREQYF.

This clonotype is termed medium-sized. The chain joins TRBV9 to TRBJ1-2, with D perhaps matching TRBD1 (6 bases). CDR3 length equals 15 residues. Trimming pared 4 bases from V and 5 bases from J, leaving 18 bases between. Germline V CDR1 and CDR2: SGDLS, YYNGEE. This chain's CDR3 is CASSQTGSPLYGYTF. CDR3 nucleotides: TGTGCCAGCAGCCAGACAGGCTCTCCTCTTTATGGCTACACCTTC.

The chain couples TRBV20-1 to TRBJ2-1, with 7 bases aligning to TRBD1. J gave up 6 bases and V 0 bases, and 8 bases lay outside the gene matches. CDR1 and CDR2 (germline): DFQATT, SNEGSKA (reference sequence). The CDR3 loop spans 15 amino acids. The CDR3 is CSARDRLRGRNEQFF. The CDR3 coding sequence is TGCAGTGCTAGAGATAGATTAAGGGGGCGCAATGAGCAGTTCTTC.

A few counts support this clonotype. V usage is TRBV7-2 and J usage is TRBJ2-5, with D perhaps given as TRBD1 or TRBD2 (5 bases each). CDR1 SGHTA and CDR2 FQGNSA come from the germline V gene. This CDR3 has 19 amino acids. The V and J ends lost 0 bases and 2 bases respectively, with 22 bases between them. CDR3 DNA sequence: TGTGCCAGCAGCTTAGCTCCATCCCGCGGACTCGGACAACAAGAGACCCAGTACTTC. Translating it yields CASSLAPSRGLGQQETQYF.

The CDR3 DNA sequence: TGTGCCAGCAGCTTAAGATTAGCGGGCGGGAATGAGCAGTTCTTC. Amino acid sequence: CASSLRLAGGNEQFF. The chain uses TRBV11-1 and TRBJ2-1, with 7 bases lining up with TRBD2. The germline V gene has CDR1 SGHAT and CDR2 FQDESV (reference sequence). The CDR3 is 15 residues long. V lost 2 bases and J lost 7; bases outside the gene matches: 8.

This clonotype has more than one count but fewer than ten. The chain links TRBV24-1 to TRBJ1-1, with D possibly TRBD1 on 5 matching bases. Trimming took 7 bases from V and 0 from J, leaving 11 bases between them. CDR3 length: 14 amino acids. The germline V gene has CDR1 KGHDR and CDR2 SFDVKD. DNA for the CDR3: TGTGCCACCAGCGGAACAGGTTTGAACACTGAAGCTTTCTTT. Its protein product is CATSGTGLNTEAFF.

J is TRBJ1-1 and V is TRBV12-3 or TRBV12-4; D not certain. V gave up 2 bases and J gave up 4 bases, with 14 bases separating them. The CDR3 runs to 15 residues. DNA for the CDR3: TGTGCCAGCAGTTTACGGGCCCCGCGCGGCACTGAAGCTTTCTTT. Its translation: CASSLRAPRGTEAFF.

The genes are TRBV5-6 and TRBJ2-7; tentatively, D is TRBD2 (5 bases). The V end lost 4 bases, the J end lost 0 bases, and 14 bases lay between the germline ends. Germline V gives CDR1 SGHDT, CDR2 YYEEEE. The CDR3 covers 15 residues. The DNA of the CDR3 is TGTGCCAGCAGCCAGGAAGGGCGGGCCTCCTACGAGCAGTACTTC. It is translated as CASSQEGRASYEQYF.

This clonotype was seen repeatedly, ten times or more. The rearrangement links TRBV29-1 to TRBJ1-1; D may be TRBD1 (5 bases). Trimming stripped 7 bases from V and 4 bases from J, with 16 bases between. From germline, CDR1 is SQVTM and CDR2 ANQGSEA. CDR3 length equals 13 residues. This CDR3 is CSAPRGGGTEAFF. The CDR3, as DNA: TGCAGCGCCCCAAGGGGCGGGGGCACTGAAGCTTTCTTT.

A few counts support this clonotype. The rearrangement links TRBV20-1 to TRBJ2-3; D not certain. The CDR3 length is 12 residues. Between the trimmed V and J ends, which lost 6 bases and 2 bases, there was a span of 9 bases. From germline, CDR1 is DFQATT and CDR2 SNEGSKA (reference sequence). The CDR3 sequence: CSAHGSTDTQYF. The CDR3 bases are TGCAGTGCGCATGGGTCCACAGATACGCAGTATTTT.

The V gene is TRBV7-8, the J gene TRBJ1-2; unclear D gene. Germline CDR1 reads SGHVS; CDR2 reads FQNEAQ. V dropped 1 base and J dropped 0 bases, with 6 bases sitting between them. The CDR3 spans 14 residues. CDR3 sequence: CASSLDSSNYGYTF. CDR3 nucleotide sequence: TGTGCCAGCAGCTTAGACAGTTCTAACTATGGCTACACCTTC.

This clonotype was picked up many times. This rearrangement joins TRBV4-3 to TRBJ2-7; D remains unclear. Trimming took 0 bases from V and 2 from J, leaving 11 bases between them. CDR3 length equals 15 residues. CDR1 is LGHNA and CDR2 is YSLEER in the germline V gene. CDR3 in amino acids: CASSQDTARTYEQYF. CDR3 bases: TGCGCCAGCAGCCAAGACACGGCACGGACCTACGAGCAGTACTTC.

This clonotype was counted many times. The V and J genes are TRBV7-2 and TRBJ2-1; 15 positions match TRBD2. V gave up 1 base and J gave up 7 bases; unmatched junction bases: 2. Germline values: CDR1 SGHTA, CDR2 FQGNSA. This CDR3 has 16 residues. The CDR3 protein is CASSLVGTSGRNEQFF. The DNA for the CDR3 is TGTGCCAGCAGCTTAGTGGGGACTAGCGGGAGGAATGAGCAGTTCTTC.